Sequencing of this T cell receptor (beta chain) was carried out in a study of blood T cell repertoires in COVID-19. Across the study: Donors in the United States, Italy and Spain gave samples during acute or convalescent COVID-19.

In terms of age and location, participants ranged from about 18 to 95 years and lived in 24 US areas. Participant-given clinical history determined each cohort assignment. Two negative PCRs, clearance, or symptom resolution had been documented for recovered Cohort 3 donors. Profiling relied on immunoSEQ multiplex PCR, and the TCRdb table lists in-frame clones only, not all of them. Of roughly 290,000 clones listed, 89% are singletons. The germline CDR1 and CDR2 sequences are SEHNR and FQNEAQ (reference sequence). The CDR3 runs to 18 residues. Trimming removed 3 bases at V and 0 bases at J, with 18 bases between.

The gene calls are TRBV7-9 and TRBJ1-3; no firm D call. The sequence derives from a woman aged 40-49 years who had recovered from COVID-19. Input material: PBMCs or T cells enriched from blood (not recorded which). The CDR3 spells CASSFVGSSVNSGNTIYF. The CDR3 DNA is TGTGCCAGCAGCTTCGTCGGGTCGTCAGTCAACTCTGGAAACACCATATATTTT.